Sequencing of this TCR beta chain was carried out in a study of cytomegalovirus exposure and HLA in healthy donors. Whole-study results and caveats: Compared with the roughly 670-donor mean, an Asian-associated ancestry cluster reportedly had fewer N-insertions, according to a later analysis. A later analysis found TCR association rates differed by HLA locus, highest for DRB1 and lowest for HLA-C.

CDR1 is SGHRS, CDR2 YFSETQ, per germline. The V end lost 1 base, the J end lost 1 base, and 11 bases lay between the germline ends. CDR3 size: 15 residues. Primers: 60 Vbeta forward and 13 Jbeta reverse. Only in-frame clones appear in the TCRdb table, and some are missing; sequencing was by immunoSEQ multiplex PCR. The table lists roughly 71,000 clones. A word on this clone: Its target is not known.

The rearrangement uses TRBV5-1 and TRBJ2-5, with TRBD2 as a possible D gene (5 bases). This receptor was taken from a middle-aged woman in good health and CMV-seropositive. The sample comprised PBMCs. The DNA of the CDR3 is TGCGCCAGCAGCTTGTCTAGCCGGGGCCAAGAGACCCAGTACTTC. Its protein product is CASSLSSRGQETQYF.